These T cell receptor beta chains were read from a single sample in a study of cytomegalovirus exposure and HLA in healthy donors. TCRdb's table, derived via immunoSEQ multiplex PCR, lists solely in-frame clones and lacks some. The sample lists around 130,000 clones, 80% to 90% occurring once. The sequencing input was PBMCs. The receptors shown here come from a woman in her thirties or forties in good health and CMV-seropositive. The CDR3 runs from the conserved cysteine through the conserved F or W. A D gene is named only where the DNA matches it firmly. Size values are once, few and many counts, or a class for expanded clones, and some rows have none.

CDR3,DNA,D,J,V,size
CASSLSPGIYEQYF,TGTGCCAGCAGTTTATCTCCAGGGATCTACGAGCAGTACTTC,.,TRBJ2-7,TRBV27,.
CASRSGTSVDTQYF,TGTGCCAGCAGATCCGGGACTAGCGTAGATACGCAGTATTTT,TRBD2,TRBJ2-3,TRBV7-3,.
CASPETGKIGELFF,TGTGCCAGCCCCGAAACAGGGAAGATTGGGGAGCTGTTTTTT,.,TRBJ2-2,TRBV18,.
CASSSTGVDTQYF,TGTGCCAGCAGCTCGACAGGGGTAGATACGCAGTATTTT,TRBD1,TRBJ2-3,TRBV5-6,.
CASSLPVVAGHNEQFF,TGTGCCAGCAGTTTACCGGTGGTAGCGGGCCACAATGAGCAGTTCTTC,TRBD2,TRBJ2-1,TRBV28,.
CASSPGQGYAGANVLTF,TGTGCCAGCAGCCCGGGACAGGGTTACGCTGGGGCCAACGTCCTGACTTTC,TRBD1,TRBJ2-6,TRBV7-6,.
CASTTTGNTEAFF,TGTGCCAGTACCACCACTGGTAACACTGAAGCTTTCTTT,.,TRBJ1-1,TRBV19,.
CASSWTGSLQETQYF,TGTGCCAGCAGCTGGACAGGATCCCTTCAAGAGACCCAGTACTTC,TRBD1,TRBJ2-5,TRBV5-4,.
CASSPGLAGGSSYNEQFF,TGTGCCAGCTCACCCGGACTAGCGGGAGGAAGCTCCTACAATGAGCAGTTCTTC,TRBD2,TRBJ2-1,TRBV18,few
CASSQGDRGQANYGYTF,TGTGCCAGCAGCCAGGGGGACAGGGGGCAAGCTAACTATGGCTACACCTTC,TRBD1,TRBJ1-2,TRBV11-2,.
CASSSIGGRGGSSGELFF,TGTGCCAGCAGTTCAATCGGGGGGCGGGGTGGTTCCTCCGGGGAGCTGTTTTTT,.,TRBJ2-2,TRBV27,.
CASSSTGTGSYGYGYTF,TGTGCCAGCAGCTCGACCGGGACAGGGTCTTACGGCTATGGCTACACCTTC,TRBD1,TRBJ1-2,TRBV5-5,once
CSARAGYTF,TGCAGTGCTAGGGCTGGCTACACCTTC,.,TRBJ1-2,TRBV20-1,.
CASTTTPRNTEAFF,TGTGCCAGCACCACCACCCCCAGGAACACTGAAGCTTTCTTT,.,TRBJ1-1,TRBV28,.
CASSLGQGGVAKNIQYF,TGCGCCAGCAGCTTAGGACAGGGTGGTGTAGCCAAAAACATTCAGTACTTC,TRBD1,TRBJ2-4,TRBV5-1,once
CASSIGQGDQPQHF,TGTGCCAGTAGTATAGGACAGGGTGATCAGCCCCAGCATTTT,TRBD1,TRBJ1-5,TRBV19,.
CASSPEQGFSYNEQFF,TGTGCCAGCAGTCCCGAACAGGGGTTCTCCTACAATGAGCAGTTCTTC,TRBD1,TRBJ2-1,TRBV28,.
CASSLESRAGGNTIYF,TGCGCCAGCAGCTTGGAGTCCCGCGCAGGTGGAAACACCATATATTTT,.,TRBJ1-3,TRBV5-1,.
CASSSSRVEQYF,TGTGCCAGCAGCTCCTCTCGGGTCGAGCAGTACTTC,.,TRBJ2-7,TRBV7-2,.
CASSSRDRGITEAFF,TGTGCCAGCAGTTCCCGGGACAGGGGTATCACTGAAGCTTTCTTT,TRBD1,TRBJ1-1,TRBV27,.
CASSPGTGGEQYF,TGTGCCAGCAGCCCCGGGACAGGGGGGGAGCAGTACTTC,TRBD1,TRBJ2-7,TRBV14,few
CASSLTPGEGSNQPQHF,TGTGCCAGCAGCTTAACCCCAGGGGAGGGGAGCAATCAGCCCCAGCATTTT,.,TRBJ1-5,TRBV2,.
CASSEGTGVEAFF,TGTGCCAGCAGTGAAGGGACAGGGGTCGAAGCTTTCTTT,TRBD1,TRBJ1-1,TRBV6-5,.
CASSKRGYEQFF,TGTGCCAGCAGTAAAAGGGGGTATGAGCAGTTCTTC,.,TRBJ2-1,TRBV5-4,.
CASSLGLAGVTDTQYF,TGTGCCAGCAGCTTAGGGCTAGCGGGAGTTACAGATACGCAGTATTTT,TRBD2,TRBJ2-3,TRBV7-2,.
CASSLLAGPYNEQFF,TGCGCCAGCAGCTTGCTAGCGGGACCCTACAATGAGCAGTTCTTC,TRBD2,TRBJ2-1,TRBV5-1,.
CASSLSRARTQYF,TGTGCCAGCAGTTTATCCAGGGCGCGGACCCAGTACTTC,.,TRBJ2-5,TRBV27,.
CASSPSLATNEKLFF,TGTGCCAGCTCACCCTCTCTTGCAACTAATGAAAAACTGTTTTTT,.,TRBJ1-4,TRBV18,.
CASSLDGLAGVWTSTDTQYF,TGTGCCAGCAGCTTAGACGGACTAGCGGGAGTCTGGACTAGCACAGATACGCAGTATTTT,TRBD2,TRBJ2-3,TRBV11-2,once
CASSLDTGIVTRGYTF,TGCGCCAGCAGCTTGGATACGGGGATAGTTACGCGTGGCTACACCTTC,.,TRBJ1-2,TRBV5-1,.
CASSRQTSGGGNNEQFF,TGTGCCAGCAGCCGACAAACTAGCGGGGGGGGGAACAATGAGCAGTTCTTC,TRBD2,TRBJ2-1,TRBV4-2,once
CAISESRAPYEQYF,TGTGCCATCAGTGAGTCCAGGGCTCCCTACGAGCAGTACTTC,.,TRBJ2-7,TRBV10-3,.
CASSLPTGASGNTIYF,TGTGCCAGCAGTTTACCGACAGGGGCATCTGGAAACACCATATATTTT,TRBD1,TRBJ1-3,TRBV28,.
CASSLGSRRGRGETQYF,TGTGCCAGCAGCTTAGGGTCCCGGCGCGGGAGGGGTGAGACCCAGTACTTC,TRBD2,TRBJ2-5,TRBV7-3,.
CASMGGTGGSAAKNIQYF,TGTGCCAGCATGGGGGGGACAGGGGGTTCAGCAGCCAAAAACATTCAGTACTTC,TRBD1,TRBJ2-4,TRBV2,.
CASSPQGTGGNREQYF,TGTGCCAGCAGCCCGCAAGGGACAGGGGGAAATCGCGAGCAGTACTTC,TRBD1,TRBJ2-7,TRBV9,.
CAWSAGYSTDTQYF,TGTGCCTGGAGTGCAGGGTATAGCACAGATACGCAGTATTTT,.,TRBJ2-3,TRBV30,.
CASSLAWSGGGELFF,TGTGCCAGCAGCTTGGCCTGGTCGGGGGGCGGGGAGCTGTTTTTT,TRBD2,TRBJ2-2,TRBV5-4,.
CASSLLSATYEQYF,TGCGCCAGCAGCTTGCTGTCAGCGACCTACGAGCAGTACTTC,.,TRBJ2-7,TRBV5-1,once
CASSMLQGGNEQYF,TGTGCCAGTAGTATGCTGCAGGGTGGGAACGAGCAGTACTTC,.,TRBJ2-7,TRBV19,.
CASSQELSTATNEKLFF,TGCGCCAGCAGCCAAGAATTATCGACAGCAACTAATGAAAAACTGTTTTTT,.,TRBJ1-4,TRBV4-1,.
CASSEGGQGGTEAFF,TGTGCCAGCAGTGAAGGGGGACAGGGGGGGACTGAAGCTTTCTTT,TRBD1,TRBJ1-1,TRBV2,.
CASSFSSQTEQFF,TGTGCCAGCAGCTTCTCTAGCCAAACCGAGCAGTTCTTC,.,TRBJ2-1,TRBV7-9,.
CASSRTPGQSSEAFF,TGTGCCAGCAGCCGAACTCCGGGACAGTCGTCTGAAGCTTTCTTT,TRBD1,TRBJ1-1,TRBV5-6,.
CASRPSGQINQPQHF,TGTGCCAGTAGGCCCTCGGGACAGATCAATCAGCCCCAGCATTTT,TRBD1,TRBJ1-5,TRBV19,.
CASSLWGRVPSSYNEQFF,TGTGCCAGCAGCTTATGGGGGAGGGTCCCCTCCTCCTACAATGAGCAGTTCTTC,TRBD2,TRBJ2-1,TRBV5-6,.
CASSVAASGIGETQYF,TGTGCCAGCAGCGTAGCGGCTAGCGGGATTGGGGAGACCCAGTACTTC,TRBD2,TRBJ2-5,TRBV9,.
CAWRQGVEKLFF,TGTGCCTGGAGGCAGGGGGTTGAAAAACTGTTTTTT,TRBD1,TRBJ1-4,TRBV30,few
CASSSSGYGDTQYF,TGCGCCAGCAGCTCTAGCGGGTATGGGGATACGCAGTATTTT,TRBD2,TRBJ2-3,TRBV5-1,.
CASSPGLDPTDTQYF,TGTGCCAGCAGTCCCGGACTGGATCCCACAGATACGCAGTATTTT,.,TRBJ2-3,TRBV2,.
CAISALAGGVTDTQYF,TGTGCCATCAGTGCACTAGCGGGGGGCGTCACAGATACGCAGTATTTT,TRBD2,TRBJ2-3,TRBV10-3,.
CATEGSTGELFF,TGTGCCACGGAGGGCAGCACCGGGGAGCTGTTTTTT,.,TRBJ2-2,TRBV7-3,.
CASSGQGTRGEAFF,TGTGCCAGCAGCGGACAGGGGACAAGGGGTGAAGCTTTCTTT,TRBD1,TRBJ1-1,TRBV27,.
CAITGTSTSGDSSGANVLTF,TGTGCCATCACAGGTACTTCGACTAGCGGGGACAGCTCTGGGGCCAACGTCCTGACTTTC,TRBD2,TRBJ2-6,TRBV10-3,.